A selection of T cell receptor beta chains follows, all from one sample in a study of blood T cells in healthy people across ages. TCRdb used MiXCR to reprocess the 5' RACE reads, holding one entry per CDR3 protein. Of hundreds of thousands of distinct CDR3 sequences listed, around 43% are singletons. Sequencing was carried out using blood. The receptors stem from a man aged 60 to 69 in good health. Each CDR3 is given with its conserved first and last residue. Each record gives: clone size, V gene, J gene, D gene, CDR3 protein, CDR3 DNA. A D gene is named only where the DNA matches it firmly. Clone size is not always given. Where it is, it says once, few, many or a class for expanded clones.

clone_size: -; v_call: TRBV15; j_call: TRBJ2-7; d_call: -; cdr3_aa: CATSRGKGRSFEQYF; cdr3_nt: TGTGCCACCAGCAGAGGAAAGGGACGGTCGTTCGAGCAGTACTTC
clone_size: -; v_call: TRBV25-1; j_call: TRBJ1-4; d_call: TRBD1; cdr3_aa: CASSEFDRGNEKLFF; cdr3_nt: TGTGCCAGCAGTGAATTTGACAGGGGTAATGAAAAACTGTTTTTT
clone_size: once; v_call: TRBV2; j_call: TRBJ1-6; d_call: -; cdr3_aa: CASTGPTLGSPLHF; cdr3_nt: TGTGCCAGCACCGGACCGACCCTAGGTTCACCCCTCCACTTT
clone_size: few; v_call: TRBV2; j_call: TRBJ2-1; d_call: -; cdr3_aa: CASSEGRVEFF; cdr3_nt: TGTGCCAGCAGTGAAGGACGGGTTGAGTTCTTC
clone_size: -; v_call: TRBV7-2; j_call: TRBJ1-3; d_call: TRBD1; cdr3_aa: CASSDRGLLFGNTIYF; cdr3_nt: TGTGCCAGCTCCGACAGGGGGCTCTTATTTGGAAACACCATATATTTT
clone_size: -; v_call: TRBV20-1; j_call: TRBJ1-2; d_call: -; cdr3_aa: CSARGQRYGYTF; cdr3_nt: TGCAGTGCTAGGGGGCAGAGATATGGCTACACCTTC
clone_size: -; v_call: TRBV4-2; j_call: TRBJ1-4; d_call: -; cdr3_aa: CASSDRSALNEKLFF; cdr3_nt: TGTGCCAGCAGCGATCGTTCCGCCCTAAATGAAAAACTGTTTTTT
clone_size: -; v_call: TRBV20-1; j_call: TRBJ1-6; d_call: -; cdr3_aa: CSARFSGPADSPLHF; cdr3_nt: TGCAGTGCTAGGTTCTCCGGGCCTGCGGATTCACCCCTCCACTTT
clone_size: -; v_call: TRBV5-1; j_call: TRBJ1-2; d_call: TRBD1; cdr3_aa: CASSRDSSNYSYTF; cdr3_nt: TGCGCCAGCAGCCGGGACAGTTCTAACTATAGCTACACCTTC
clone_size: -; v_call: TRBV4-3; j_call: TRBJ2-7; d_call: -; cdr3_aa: CASSQIISRSYEQYF; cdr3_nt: TGCGCCAGCAGCCAAATTATATCTAGATCCTACGAGCAGTACTTC
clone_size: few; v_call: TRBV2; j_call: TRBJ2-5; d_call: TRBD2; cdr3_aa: CASSRGLAGVGGETQYF; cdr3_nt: TGTGCCAGCAGTCGTGGACTAGCGGGGGTTGGTGGAGAGACCCAGTACTTC
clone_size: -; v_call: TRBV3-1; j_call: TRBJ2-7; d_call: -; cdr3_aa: CASSGGQVGEQYF; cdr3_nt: TGTGCCAGCAGCGGGGGCCAGGTTGGCGAGCAGTACTTC
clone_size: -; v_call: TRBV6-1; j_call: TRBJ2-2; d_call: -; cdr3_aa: CASIESRIQGTGELFF; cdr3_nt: TGTGCCAGCATCGAGAGTAGGATTCAGGGCACCGGGGAGCTGTTTTTT
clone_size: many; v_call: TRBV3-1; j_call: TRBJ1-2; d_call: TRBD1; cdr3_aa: CASRSRGNYGYTF; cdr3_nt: TGTGCCAGCAGGAGCAGGGGGAACTATGGCTACACCTTC
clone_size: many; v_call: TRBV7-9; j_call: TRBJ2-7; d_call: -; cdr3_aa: CASSFAIYEQYF; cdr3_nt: TGTGCCAGCAGCTTCGCGATCTACGAGCAGTACTTC
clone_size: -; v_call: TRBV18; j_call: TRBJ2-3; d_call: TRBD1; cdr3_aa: CASSPTGGADTQYF; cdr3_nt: TGTGCCAGCTCACCAACAGGGGGCGCAGATACGCAGTATTTT
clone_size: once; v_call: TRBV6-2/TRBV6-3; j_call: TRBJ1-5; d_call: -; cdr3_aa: CASSNHRYSNQPQHF; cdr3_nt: TGTGCCAGCAGTAACCACAGATATAGCAATCAGCCCCAGCATTTT
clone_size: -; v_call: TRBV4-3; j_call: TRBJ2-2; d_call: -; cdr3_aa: CASSLRWRGNTGELFF; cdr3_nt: TGCGCCAGCAGTTTAAGGTGGCGGGGAAACACCGGGGAGCTGTTTTTT